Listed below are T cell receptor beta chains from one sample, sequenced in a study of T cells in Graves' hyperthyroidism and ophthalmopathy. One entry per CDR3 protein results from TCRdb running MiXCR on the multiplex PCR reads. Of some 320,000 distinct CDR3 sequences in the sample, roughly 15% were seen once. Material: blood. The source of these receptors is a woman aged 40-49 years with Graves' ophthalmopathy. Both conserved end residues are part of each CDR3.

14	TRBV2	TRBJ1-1	CASIHEGMNTEAFF
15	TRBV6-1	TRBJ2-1	CASSVQGLAGGEQFF
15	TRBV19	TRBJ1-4	CASSIGGTNSEKLFF
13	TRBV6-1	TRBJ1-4	CASSEYIYGKLFF
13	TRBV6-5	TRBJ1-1	CASSYGTGTEAFF
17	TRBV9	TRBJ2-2	CASSVAFEGPNTGELFF
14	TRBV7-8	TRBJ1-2	CASSFVGGAYGYTF
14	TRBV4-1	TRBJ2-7	CASSQVSLGYEQYF
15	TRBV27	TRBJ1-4	CASSFSKATNEKLFF
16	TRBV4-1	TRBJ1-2	CASSQQLGTGSYGYTF
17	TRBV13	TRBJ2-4	CAGSPGQGQLAKNIQYF
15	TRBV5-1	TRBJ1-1	CASSFDPGTDAEAFF
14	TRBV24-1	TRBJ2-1	CATSDSGRTNEQFF
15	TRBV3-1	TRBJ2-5	CASSPARTEGGTQYF
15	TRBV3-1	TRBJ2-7	CASSPGTAVSYEQYF
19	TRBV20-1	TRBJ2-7	CSARHSLTSGSNLFYEQYF
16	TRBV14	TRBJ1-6	CASSPWGGGHNSPLHF
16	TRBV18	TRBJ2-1	CASSPMTSGTYNEQFF
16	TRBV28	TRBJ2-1	CASRPTKGVGTNEQFF
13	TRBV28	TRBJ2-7	CASSLFGQGEQYF